The clone carrying this T cell receptor (beta chain) was seen more than once but under ten times. No antigen is known for it. Data came from immunoSEQ multiplex PCR; TCRdb stores just in-frame clones and leaves some out. The sample has about 84,000 clones; about 94% are singletons. The data belong to a study of OX40 agonist ivuxolimab in advanced cancers. Across the study: The eligibility criteria allowed prior anti-PD-1, anti-PD-L1 or anti-CTLA-4 therapy, and 30% to 45% had some. The study, taken as a whole, reports: Relative to CD4+ cells, CD8+ T cells on average had more expanded clones. Patients with a partial response at 0.1-3.0 mg/kg had among the lowest clonal expansion. The investigators did not determine what antigen specificity the expanded peripheral T cells had.

Per germline, CDR1 SGHDT and CDR2 YYEEEE. V was clipped by 4 bases and J by 8 bases, with 13 bases between them. The CDR3 has 12 amino acids. Sample: CD4+ or CD8+ T cells sorted from blood, taken in a trial of the OX40 agonist ivuxolimab. The chain uses TRBV5-6 and TRBJ2-7; D is tentatively TRBD1 or TRBD2 (5 bases each). The source of this sequence is an adult with an advanced solid tumor such as melanoma, head and neck, liver or kidney cancer. CDR3 DNA: TGTGCCAGCAGCCGGACAATGGGACAGCAGTACTTC. Translated: CASSRTMGQQYF.